This TCR beta chain emerged from a study of blood T cells in healthy people across ages. Alongside a J-beta primer mix, a sample-barcoded 5' primer served in a second PCR lasting roughly 6 to 11 cycles. TCRdb re-derived calls from the 5' RACE reads in MiXCR, one entry per CDR3 protein. Among around 1,600,000 distinct CDR3 sequences listed, 42% were seen once. Study-wide results and caveats: Unsorted PBMC input precluded a conclusive naive versus antigen-experienced comparison. Greater diversity and more naive CD4+ cells were seen in long-lived donors than in aged donors.

This clonotype was recorded only once. What it binds is unknown. This may be a read error: a much more frequent sequence differs by one nucleotide. The people who gave samples were healthy Caucasians from Russia, aged roughly 6 to 100. Per the germline V gene, CDR1 is LGHNA and CDR2 is YSLEER. The CDR3 sequence is 14 residues long. The chain has TRBV4-3 and TRBJ1-2; a weak D match, TRBD1 (6 bases). The sample was blood. The origin of this receptor is a woman between 18 and 29 years old in good health. The CDR3 bases are TGCGCCGGCAGCCAAGAGGACAGAGGCTATGGCTACACCTTC. Protein: CAGSQEDRGYGYTF.